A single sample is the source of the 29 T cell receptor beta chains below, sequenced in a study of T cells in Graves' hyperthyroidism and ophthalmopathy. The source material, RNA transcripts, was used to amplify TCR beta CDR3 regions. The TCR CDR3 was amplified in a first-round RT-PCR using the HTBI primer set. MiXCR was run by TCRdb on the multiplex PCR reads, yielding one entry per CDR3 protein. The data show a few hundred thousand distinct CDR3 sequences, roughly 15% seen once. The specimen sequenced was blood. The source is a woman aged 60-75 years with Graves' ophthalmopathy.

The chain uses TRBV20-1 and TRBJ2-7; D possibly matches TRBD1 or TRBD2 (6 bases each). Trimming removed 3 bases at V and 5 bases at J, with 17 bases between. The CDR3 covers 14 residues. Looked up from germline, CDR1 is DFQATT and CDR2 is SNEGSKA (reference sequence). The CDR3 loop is CSARGGFRTHEQYF. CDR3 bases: TGCAGTGCTAGGGGGGGCTTTAGGACCCACGAGCAGTACTTC.

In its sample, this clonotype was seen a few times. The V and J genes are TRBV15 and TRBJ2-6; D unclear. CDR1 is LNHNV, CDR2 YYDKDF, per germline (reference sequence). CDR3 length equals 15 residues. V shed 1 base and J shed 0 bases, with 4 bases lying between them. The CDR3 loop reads CATSRVGSGANVLTF. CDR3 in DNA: TGTGCCACCAGCAGAGTAGGCTCTGGGGCCAACGTCCTGACTTTC.

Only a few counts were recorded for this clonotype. CDR3 amino acids: CATSSQFGETQYF. The DNA of the CDR3 is TGTGCCACCAGCTCCCAGTTTGGGGAGACCCAGTACTTC. The chain carries TRBV15 and TRBJ2-5; no firm D call. The CDR3 runs 13 residues. The ends were cut back, 5 bases at V and 5 bases at J, with 12 bases in the middle. Per germline, CDR1 LNHNV and CDR2 YYDKDF (reference sequence).

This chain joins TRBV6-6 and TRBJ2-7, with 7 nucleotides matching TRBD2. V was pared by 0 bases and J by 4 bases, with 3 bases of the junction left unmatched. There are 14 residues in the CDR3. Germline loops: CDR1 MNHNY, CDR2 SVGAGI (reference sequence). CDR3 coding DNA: TGTGCCAGCAGTTACTCTGATAGCGGGTACGAGCAGTACTTC. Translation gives CASSYSDSGYEQYF.

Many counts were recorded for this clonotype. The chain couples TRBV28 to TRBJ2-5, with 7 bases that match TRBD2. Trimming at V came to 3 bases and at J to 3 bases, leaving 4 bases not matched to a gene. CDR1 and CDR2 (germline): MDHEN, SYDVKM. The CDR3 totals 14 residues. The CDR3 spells CASSFGGSEETQYF. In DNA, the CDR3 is TGTGCCAGCAGTTTCGGCGGGAGCGAAGAGACCCAGTACTTC.

The CDR3 protein is CASSWGSGGYNEQFF. CDR3 DNA sequence: TGTGCCAGCAGCTGGGGAAGCGGGGGTTACAATGAGCAGTTCTTC. J is TRBJ2-1 and V is TRBV5-5, with 8 positions matching TRBD2. In germline, CDR1 is SGHKS, CDR2 YYEKEE (reference sequence). J gave up 4 bases and V 3 bases, and 6 bases lay outside the gene matches. The CDR3 runs to 15 residues. The full variable domain, in which reference TRBV5-5 and TRBJ2-1 provide the parts outside the CDR3, is DAGVTQSPTHLIKTRGQQVTLRCSPISGHKSVSWYQQVLGQGPQFIFQYYEKEERGRGNFPDRFSARQFPNYSSELNVNALLLGDSALYLCASSWGSGGYNEQFFGPGTRLTVL.

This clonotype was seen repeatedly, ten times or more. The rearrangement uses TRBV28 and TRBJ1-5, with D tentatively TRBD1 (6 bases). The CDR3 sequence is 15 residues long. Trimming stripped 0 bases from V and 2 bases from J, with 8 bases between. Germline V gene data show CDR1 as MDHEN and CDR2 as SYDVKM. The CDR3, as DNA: TGTGCCAGCAGTTTATGGGGGGCTGGCAATCAGCCCCAGCATTTT. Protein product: CASSLWGAGNQPQHF.

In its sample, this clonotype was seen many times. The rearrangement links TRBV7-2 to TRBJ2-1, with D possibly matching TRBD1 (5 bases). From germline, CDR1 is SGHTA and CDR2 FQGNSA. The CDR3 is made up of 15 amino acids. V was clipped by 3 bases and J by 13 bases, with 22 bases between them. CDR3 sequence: CASSLALAQSGPQFF. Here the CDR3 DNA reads TGTGCCAGCAGCTTGGCCTTAGCCCAGTCAGGGCCACAGTTCTTC.

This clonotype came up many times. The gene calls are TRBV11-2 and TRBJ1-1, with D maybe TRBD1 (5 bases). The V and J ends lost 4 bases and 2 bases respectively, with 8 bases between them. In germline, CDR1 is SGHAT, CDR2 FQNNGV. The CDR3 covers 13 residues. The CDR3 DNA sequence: TGTGCCAGCAGCTCGACAGTCAACACTGAAGCTTTCTTT. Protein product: CASSSTVNTEAFF.

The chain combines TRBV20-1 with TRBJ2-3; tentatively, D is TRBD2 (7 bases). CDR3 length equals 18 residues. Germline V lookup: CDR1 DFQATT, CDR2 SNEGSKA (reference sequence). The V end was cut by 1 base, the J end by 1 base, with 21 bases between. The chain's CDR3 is CSARGGGGRERGTDTQYF. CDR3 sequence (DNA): TGCAGTGCTAGAGGGGGGGGGGGCCGGGAGAGAGGCACAGATACGCAGTATTTT.

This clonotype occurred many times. The CDR3 here is CASSPSTGTGELFF. The CDR3 nucleotides read TGTGCCAGCTCCCCTTCGACAGGGACCGGGGAGCTGTTTTTT. The chain joins TRBV18 to TRBJ2-2, with TRBD1 matching over 7 bases. J was trimmed by 5 bases and V by 6 bases; bases with no gene match: 6. CDR1 and CDR2 (germline): KGHSH, LQKENI. The CDR3 runs to 14 residues.

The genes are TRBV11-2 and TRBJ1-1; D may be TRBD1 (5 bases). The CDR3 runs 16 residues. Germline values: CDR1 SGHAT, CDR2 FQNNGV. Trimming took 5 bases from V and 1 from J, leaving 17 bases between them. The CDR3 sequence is CASSTPFGGANTEAFF. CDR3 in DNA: TGTGCCAGCAGCACGCCTTTTGGGGGAGCGAACACTGAAGCTTTCTTT.

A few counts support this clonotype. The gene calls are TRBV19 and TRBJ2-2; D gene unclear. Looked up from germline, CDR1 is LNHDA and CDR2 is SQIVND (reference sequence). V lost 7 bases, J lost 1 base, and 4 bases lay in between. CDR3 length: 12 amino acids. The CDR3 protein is CASIKNTGELFF. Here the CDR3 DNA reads TGTGCCAGTATCAAGAACACCGGGGAGCTGTTTTTT.

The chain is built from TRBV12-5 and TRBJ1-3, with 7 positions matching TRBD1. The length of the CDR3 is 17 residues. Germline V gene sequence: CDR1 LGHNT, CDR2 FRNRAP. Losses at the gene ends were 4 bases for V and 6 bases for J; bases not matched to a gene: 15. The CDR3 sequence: CASGSLGLQGFENTIYF. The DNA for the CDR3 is TGTGCTAGTGGTTCCTTGGGCCTACAGGGGTTTGAAAACACCATATATTTT.

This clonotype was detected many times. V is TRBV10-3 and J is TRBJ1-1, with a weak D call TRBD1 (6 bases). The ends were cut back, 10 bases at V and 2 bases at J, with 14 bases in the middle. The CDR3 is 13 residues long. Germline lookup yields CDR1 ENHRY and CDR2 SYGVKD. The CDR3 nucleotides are TGTGCCACACGACAGGTTCTTAACACTGAAGCTTTCTTT. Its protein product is CATRQVLNTEAFF.

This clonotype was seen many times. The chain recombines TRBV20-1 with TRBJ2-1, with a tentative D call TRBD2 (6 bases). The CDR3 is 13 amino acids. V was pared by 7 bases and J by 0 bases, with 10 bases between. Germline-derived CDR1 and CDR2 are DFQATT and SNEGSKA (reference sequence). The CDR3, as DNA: TGCAGTGGGCAGACTAGCTCCTACAATGAGCAGTTCTTC. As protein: CSGQTSSYNEQFF.

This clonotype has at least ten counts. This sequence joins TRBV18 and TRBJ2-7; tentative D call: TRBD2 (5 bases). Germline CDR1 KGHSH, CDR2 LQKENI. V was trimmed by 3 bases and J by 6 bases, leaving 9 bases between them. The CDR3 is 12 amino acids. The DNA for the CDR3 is TGTGCCAGCTCACCCCCTGAGGGCGAGCAGTACTTC. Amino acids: CASSPPEGEQYF.

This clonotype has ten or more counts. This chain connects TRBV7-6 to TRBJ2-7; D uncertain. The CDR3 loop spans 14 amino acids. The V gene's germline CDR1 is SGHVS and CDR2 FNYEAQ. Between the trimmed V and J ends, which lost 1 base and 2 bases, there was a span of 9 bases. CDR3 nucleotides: TGTGCCAGCAGCTTAGGTGTCAGCCCCTACGAGCAGTACTTC. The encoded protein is CASSLGVSPYEQYF.

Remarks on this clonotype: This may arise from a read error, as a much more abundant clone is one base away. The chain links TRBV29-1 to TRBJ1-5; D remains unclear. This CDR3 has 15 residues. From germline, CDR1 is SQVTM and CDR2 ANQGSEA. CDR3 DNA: TGCAGCGTTGGAAGGCAGACTCATAGAAATCGGCCCCAGCATTTT. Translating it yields CSVGRQTHRNRPQHF.

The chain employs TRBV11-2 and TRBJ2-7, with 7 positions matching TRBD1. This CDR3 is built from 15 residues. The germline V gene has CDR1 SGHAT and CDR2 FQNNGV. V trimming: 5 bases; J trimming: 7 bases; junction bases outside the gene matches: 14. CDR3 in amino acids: CASSPRDSSEEEQYF. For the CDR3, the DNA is TGTGCCAGCAGCCCAAGGGACAGTAGCGAAGAGGAGCAGTACTTC.

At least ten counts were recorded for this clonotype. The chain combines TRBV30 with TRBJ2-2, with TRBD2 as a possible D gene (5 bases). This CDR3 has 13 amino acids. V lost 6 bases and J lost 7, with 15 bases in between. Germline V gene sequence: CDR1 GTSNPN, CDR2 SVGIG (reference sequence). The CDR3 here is CACIRTRGGELFF. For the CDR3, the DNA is TGTGCCTGTATTAGGACTCGAGGCGGGGAGCTGTTTTTT.

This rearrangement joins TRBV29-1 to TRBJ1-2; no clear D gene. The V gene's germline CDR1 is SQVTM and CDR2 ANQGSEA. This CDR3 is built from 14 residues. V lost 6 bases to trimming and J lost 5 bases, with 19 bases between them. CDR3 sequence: CSVEHKGGLYGYTF. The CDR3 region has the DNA TGCAGCGTCGAGCACAAGGGTGGCCTATATGGCTACACCTTC.

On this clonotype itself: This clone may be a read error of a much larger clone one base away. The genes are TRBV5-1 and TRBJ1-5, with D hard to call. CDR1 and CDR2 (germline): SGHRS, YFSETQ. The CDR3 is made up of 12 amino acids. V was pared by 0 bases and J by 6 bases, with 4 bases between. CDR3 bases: TGCGCCAGCAGCTTGGAGGGTCAGCCCCAGCATTTT. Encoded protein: CASSLEGQPQHF.

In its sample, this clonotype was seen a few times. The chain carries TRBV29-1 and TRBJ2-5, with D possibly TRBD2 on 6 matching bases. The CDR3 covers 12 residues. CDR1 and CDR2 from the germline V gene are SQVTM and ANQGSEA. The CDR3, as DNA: TGCAACCAGGAGGGAGGTCAAGAGACCCAGTACTTC. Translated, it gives CNQEGGQETQYF.

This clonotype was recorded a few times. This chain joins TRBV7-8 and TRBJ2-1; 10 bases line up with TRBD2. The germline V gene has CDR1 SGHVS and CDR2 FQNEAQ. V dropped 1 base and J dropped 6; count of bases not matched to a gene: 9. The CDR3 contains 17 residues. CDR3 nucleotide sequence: TGTGCCAGCAGCTTAGGTGGTGCGAGCGGGAGGGTCAATGAGCAGTTCTTC. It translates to CASSLGGASGRVNEQFF.

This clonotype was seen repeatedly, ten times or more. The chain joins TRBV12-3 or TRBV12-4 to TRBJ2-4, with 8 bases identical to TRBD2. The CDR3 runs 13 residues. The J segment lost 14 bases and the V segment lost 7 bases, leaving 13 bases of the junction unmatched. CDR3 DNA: TGTGCCAGCACCTATTTCGAGCGGGGGAATAAGTACTTC. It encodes CASTYFERGNKYF.

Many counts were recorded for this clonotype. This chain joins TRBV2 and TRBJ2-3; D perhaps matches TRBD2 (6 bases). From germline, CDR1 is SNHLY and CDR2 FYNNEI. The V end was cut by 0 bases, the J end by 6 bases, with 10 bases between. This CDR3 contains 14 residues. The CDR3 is CASSEATSWDTQYF. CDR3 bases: TGTGCCAGCAGTGAAGCAACTAGCTGGGATACGCAGTATTTT.

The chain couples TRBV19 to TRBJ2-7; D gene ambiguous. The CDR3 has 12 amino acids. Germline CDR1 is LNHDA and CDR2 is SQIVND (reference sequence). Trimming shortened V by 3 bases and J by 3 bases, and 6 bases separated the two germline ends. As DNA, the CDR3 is TGTGCCAGTAGTATTGAAGGCTACGAGCAGTACTTC. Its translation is CASSIEGYEQYF.

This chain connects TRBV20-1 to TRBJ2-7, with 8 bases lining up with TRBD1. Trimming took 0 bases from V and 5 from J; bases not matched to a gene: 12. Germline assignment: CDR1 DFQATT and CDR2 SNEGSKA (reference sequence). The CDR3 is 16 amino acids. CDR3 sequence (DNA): TGCAGTGCTAGAGAGACGGGACAGGTTTCCCCCCACGAGCAGTACTTC. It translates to CSARETGQVSPHEQYF.